This is a list of T cell receptor beta chains from one sample in a study of shared T cell receptors in the human thymus. Libraries were prepared by immunoSEQ multiplex PCR; TCRdb keeps only in-frame clonotypes and omits some of them. The sample lists about 660,000 clones, roughly 88% occurring once. Separately, the same data were catalogued under a study of human thymus T cells.

Material: thymocytes. Receptor source: a boy less than two years old with a congenital heart defect. The CDR3 runs from the conserved cysteine through the conserved F or W. The D gene is left open where the match is weak. Clone size, where shown, is once, few, many, or a class for clones that have expanded.

clone_size j_call d_call v_call cdr3_aa cdr3_nt
NA TRBJ1-1 NA TRBV6-5 CATQRGGLNTEAFF TGTGCCACGCAAAGGGGGGGCCTGAACACTGAAGCTTTCTTT
NA TRBJ2-1 NA TRBV5-4 CASSTYRTGYNEQFF TGTGCCAGCAGCACATATAGGACGGGGTACAATGAGCAGTTCTTC
NA TRBJ2-2 NA TRBV6-5 CASSLGRRGNTGELFF TGTGCCAGCAGTTTGGGTCGCAGGGGGAACACCGGGGAGCTGTTTTTT
few TRBJ2-7 TRBD1 TRBV14 CASSRVIPAGQGGYEQYF TGTGCCAGCAGCCGTGTCATACCAGCGGGACAGGGAGGGTACGAGCAGTACTTC
NA TRBJ2-7 TRBD1 TRBV27 CASSLSGRGHEQYF TGTGCCAGCAGTTTATCGGGCAGGGGGCACGAGCAGTACTTC
NA TRBJ2-7 TRBD1 TRBV28 CASSVRDRAKGQYF TGTGCCAGCAGCGTCCGGGACAGGGCCAAAGGGCAGTACTTC
NA TRBJ2-6 TRBD1 TRBV29-1 CSVEDRGPSGANVLTF TGCAGCGTTGAAGACAGGGGGCCCTCTGGGGCCAACGTCCTGACTTTC
NA TRBJ1-1 TRBD1 TRBV4-3 CASSHMDRGGTEAFF TGCGCCAGCAGCCATATGGACAGGGGAGGCACTGAAGCTTTCTTT
few TRBJ2-7 TRBD1 TRBV2 CASSEAQDRENGYEQYF TGTGCCAGCAGTGAAGCGCAGGACAGGGAGAACGGCTACGAGCAGTACTTC
NA TRBJ2-2 TRBD2 TRBV29-1 CSVRTSEANTGELFF TGCAGCGTCCGGACTAGCGAAGCGAACACCGGGGAGCTGTTTTTT
NA TRBJ1-1 NA TRBV5-8 CARRQVLLGTEAFF TGTGCCAGAAGACAGGTGCTGTTGGGAACTGAAGCTTTCTTT
NA TRBJ2-7 TRBD1 TRBV25-1 CASSEGTGGSYEQYF TGTGCCAGCAGTGAAGGGACAGGGGGTTCCTACGAGCAGTACTTC
NA TRBJ2-5 TRBD1 TRBV2 CASSPRDRDETQYF TGTGCCAGCAGCCCCCGGGACAGGGATGAGACCCAGTACTTC
NA TRBJ2-3 NA TRBV4-1 CASSLRRGTDTQYF TGCGCCAGCAGCCTTCGGAGGGGCACAGATACGCAGTATTTT
NA TRBJ2-7 TRBD2 TRBV11-2 CASSSGVAGIYEQYF TGTGCCAGCAGCTCTGGGGTAGCGGGAATCTACGAGCAGTACTTC
NA TRBJ2-1 NA TRBV6-5 CASSLYNEQFF TGTGCCAGCAGTCTCTATAATGAGCAGTTCTTC